This T cell receptor beta chain is drawn from a study of cytomegalovirus exposure and HLA in healthy donors. The study ran its PCR with 60 Vbeta and 13 Jbeta primers. TCRdb keeps only in-frame clones here, not all; method: immunoSEQ multiplex PCR. The profile shows some 130,000 clones, around 81% of them singletons. A word on this clone: The antigen is not known.

Looked up from germline, CDR1 is SGHNT and CDR2 is YYREEE (reference sequence). V was shortened by 6 bases and J by 6 bases, with 18 bases between the two germline ends. CDR3 length: 14 residues. General study points: Most likely, a cluster of highly shared sequence variants arose as a sequencing artifact.

Regarding donors, all were healthy bone marrow donors. Material: PBMCs. This clonotype originated in a man aged 18 to 30 in good health and CMV-seronegative. The chain couples TRBV5-4 to TRBJ2-5, with unresolved D. CDR3 sequence (DNA): TGTGCCAGCACCCCCAAACCAGAGGAAAAGACCCAGTACTTC. This sequence encodes CASTPKPEEKTQYF.